This T cell receptor (beta chain) was retrieved from a study of regulatory T cells in long-lasting Graves disease. Study outcomes and limitations: The study found TRBV28, TRBJ1-2 and TRBJ2-5 favored in persistent disease. The study found lower TCR diversity in persistent Graves' patients than in newly diagnosed ones.

For TCR beta, libraries came from iRepertoire HTBI primers and Arm-PCR of CDR3 regions. TCRdb independently ran MiXCR on the multiplex PCR reads; one entry per CDR3 protein. The profile shows 390,000 or so distinct CDR3 sequences, 23% of them singletons. This clonotype has ten or more counts. Its target is unknown. Stated time point: persistent/refractory GD, antithyroid drugs over 5 years with positive TRAb. The TCR library was made from RNA that had been extracted from PBMCs in TRIzol. This CDR3 comprises 13 residues. In germline, CDR1 is MNHEY, CDR2 SVGEGT. V was pared by 2 bases and J by 1 base, with 5 bases between.

The TCR comes from a woman aged 35 to 49 with Graves disease. The sequencing used peripheral blood mononuclear cells (PBMCs), collected when the disease was refractory, from a patient treated with antithyroid drugs. This chain joins TRBV6-2 or TRBV6-3 and TRBJ2-5; D gene uncertain. The DNA for the CDR3 is TGTGCCAGCAGTTACAATATCCAAGAGACCCAGTACTTC. It codes for CASSYNIQETQYF.